Following are 6 T cell receptor beta chains from one sample sequenced in a study of CD8 T cells in Susac syndrome. Random hexamers were used to reverse transcribe the RNA input (about 0.45 to 1 ug). In TCRdb, the immunoSEQ multiplex PCR reads were re-called with MiXCR into one record per CDR3 protein. The sample lists a few hundred thousand distinct CDR3 sequences, around 93% seen once, with 0.07% to 0.095% in the top ten. Sample: CD4+ T cells from PBMCs. The receptor source for this set is a human donor with multiple sclerosis.

This clonotype was observed once. The chain couples TRBV5-4 to TRBJ1-2, with TRBD1 matching over 8 bases. The CDR3 totals 13 residues. Germline trimming cut 2 bases from V and 7 bases from J; bases unmatched to any gene: 4. The V gene's germline CDR1 is SGHNT and CDR2 YYREEE (reference sequence). For the CDR3, the DNA is TGTGCCAGCAGCTTAGGGACAGGTGGTGGCTACACCTTC. Residues: CASSLGTGGGYTF.

The rearrangement links TRBV29-1 to TRBJ2-3; a weak D match, TRBD1 (6 bases). The germline V and J ends were trimmed by 6 bases and 2 bases, with 21 bases remaining between them. Germline CDR1 and CDR2: SQVTM and ANQGSEA. This CDR3 region has 16 residues. CDR3 in DNA: TGCAGCGTCCTCACCGGGACACGACTATTCACAGATACGCAGTATTTT. This codes for CSVLTGTRLFTDTQYF.

This rearrangement joins TRBV9 to TRBJ1-5; no clear D. Per germline, CDR1 SGDLS and CDR2 YYNGEE. This CDR3 contains 14 residues. V lost 3 bases and J lost 5, with 12 bases in between. The CDR3 DNA follows: TGTGCCAGCAGCGCCGGCTCAGCAGATCAGCCCCAGCATTTT. It specifies CASSAGSADQPQHF.

The V call is TRBV7-9, the J call TRBJ1-1; a possible D gene is TRBD1 (5 bases). Per the germline V gene, CDR1 is SEHNR and CDR2 is FQNEAQ (reference sequence). This CDR3 spans 13 amino acids. V lost 7 bases, J lost 0 bases, and 9 bases lay in between. This CDR3 is CASTQTVNTEAFF. The CDR3 region has the DNA TGTGCCAGCACCCAGACAGTGAACACTGAAGCTTTCTTT.

This rearrangement joins TRBV20-1 to TRBJ2-5; TRBD1 matches at 8 bases. Germline V lookup: CDR1 DFQATT, CDR2 SNEGSKA (reference sequence). Unmatched junction bases numbered 5, after V lost 3 bases and J lost 5 bases. The CDR3 has 13 amino acids. CDR3: CSARDRVTETQYF. DNA for the CDR3: TGCAGTGCTAGGGACAGGGTGACGGAGACCCAGTACTTC.

The rearrangement joins TRBV6-6 to TRBJ2-7; 7 nucleotides agree with TRBD2. V gave up 5 bases and J gave up 0 bases; unmatched junction bases: 7. From germline, CDR1 is MNHNY and CDR2 SVGAGI (reference sequence). There are 15 residues in the CDR3. CDR3 coding DNA: TGTGCCAGCAGTCCCGAGCGGGGCTTCTCCTACGAGCAGTACTTC. Its translation is CASSPERGFSYEQYF.